This record looks at one T cell receptor (beta chain) sequence and its context. Its antigen remains unknown. At baseline, cycle 4 day 1, and cycle 7 day 1, blood was sampled. Sequencing used immunoSEQ multiplex PCR; TCRdb keeps in-frame clones, though not all of them. The sample contains some 41,000 clones, 75% to 90% of which appear only once. The ends were cut back, 5 bases at V and 1 base at J, with 11 bases in the middle. CDR1 and CDR2 from the germline V gene are SGHTA and FQGTGA. CDR3 length equals 15 residues. These data come from a study of OX40 agonist ivuxolimab in advanced cancers. Study-wide context: Patients were 82.7% male with ages roughly 20 to 80, mean about 65. Of the participants, approximately 38% had some prior anti-PD-1, anti-PD-L1 or anti-CTLA-4 therapy, which was allowed.

Findings and caveats of the study: The study found that CD8+ T cells averaged more expanded clones than CD4+.

The chain has TRBV7-3 and TRBJ2-2; the D call may be TRBD1 or TRBD2 (5 bases each). Sequenced here: CD4+ or CD8+ T cells sorted from blood, sampled in a trial of the OX40 agonist ivuxolimab. This sequence originates from an adult with an advanced solid tumor such as melanoma, head and neck, liver or kidney cancer. CDR3 region: CASSGAGMNTGELFF. Here the CDR3 DNA reads TGTGCCAGCAGCGGGGCCGGGATGAACACCGGGGAGCTGTTTTTT.